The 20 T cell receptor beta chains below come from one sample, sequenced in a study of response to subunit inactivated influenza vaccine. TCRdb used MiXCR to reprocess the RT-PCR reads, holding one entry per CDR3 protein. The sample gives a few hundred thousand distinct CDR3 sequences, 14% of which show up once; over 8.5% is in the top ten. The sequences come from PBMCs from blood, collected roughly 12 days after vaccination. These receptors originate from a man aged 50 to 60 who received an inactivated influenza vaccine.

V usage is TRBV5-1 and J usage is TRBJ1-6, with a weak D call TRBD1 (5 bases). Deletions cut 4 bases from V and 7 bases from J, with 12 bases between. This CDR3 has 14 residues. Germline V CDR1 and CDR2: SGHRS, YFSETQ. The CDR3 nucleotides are TGCGCCAGCAGCGGGGGACGGACGAATTCACCCCTCCACTTT. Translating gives CASSGGRTNSPLHF. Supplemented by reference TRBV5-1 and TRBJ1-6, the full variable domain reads KAGVTQTPRYLIKTRGQQVTLSCSPISGHRSVSWYQQTPGQGLQFLFEYFSETQRNKGNFPGRFSGRQFSNSRSEMNVSTLELGDSALYLCASSGGRTNSPLHFGNGTRLTVT.

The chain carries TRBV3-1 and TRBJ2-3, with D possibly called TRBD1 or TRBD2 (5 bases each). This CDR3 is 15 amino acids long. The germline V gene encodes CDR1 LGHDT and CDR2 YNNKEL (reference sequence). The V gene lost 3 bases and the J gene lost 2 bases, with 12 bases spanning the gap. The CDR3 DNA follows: TGTGCCAGCAGCCAGAGGTCGGGGCCCACAGATACGCAGTATTTT. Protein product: CASSQRSGPTDTQYF.

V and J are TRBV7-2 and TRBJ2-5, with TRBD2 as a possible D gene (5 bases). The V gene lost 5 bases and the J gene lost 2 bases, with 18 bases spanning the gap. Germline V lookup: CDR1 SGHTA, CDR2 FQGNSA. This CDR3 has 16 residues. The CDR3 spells CASSLDTGSLQETQYF. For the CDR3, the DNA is TGTGCCAGCAGCCTTGACACGGGGTCCCTGCAAGAGACCCAGTACTTC.

CDR3 sequence: CASSAPTVSRGNTIYF. In nucleotides, the CDR3 is TGTGCCAGCAGTGCCCCGACAGTTAGCCGTGGAAACACCATATATTTT. The gene calls are TRBV12-3 or TRBV12-4 and TRBJ1-3; TRBD1 might be the D (5 bases). Between the trimmed V and J ends, which lost 5 bases and 3 bases, there was a span of 17 bases. The CDR3 loop spans 16 amino acids.

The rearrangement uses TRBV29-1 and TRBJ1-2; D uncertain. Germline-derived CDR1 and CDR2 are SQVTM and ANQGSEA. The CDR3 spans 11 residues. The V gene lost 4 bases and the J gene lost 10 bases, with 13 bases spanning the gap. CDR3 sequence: CSVGQLTDYTF. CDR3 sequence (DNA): TGCAGCGTTGGCCAGTTAACTGACTACACCTTC.

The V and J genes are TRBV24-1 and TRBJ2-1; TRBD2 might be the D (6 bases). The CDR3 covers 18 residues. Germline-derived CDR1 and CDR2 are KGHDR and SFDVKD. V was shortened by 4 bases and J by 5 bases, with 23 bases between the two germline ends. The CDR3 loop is CATSEPSVAAGFDNEQFF. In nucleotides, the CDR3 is TGTGCCACCAGTGAGCCCTCGGTCGCAGCGGGTTTCGACAATGAGCAGTTCTTC.

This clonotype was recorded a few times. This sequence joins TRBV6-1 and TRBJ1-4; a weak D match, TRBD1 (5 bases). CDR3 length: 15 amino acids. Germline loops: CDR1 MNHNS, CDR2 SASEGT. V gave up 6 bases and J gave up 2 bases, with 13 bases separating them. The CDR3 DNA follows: TGTGCCAGCAGGACGGCGGGGACCACTAATGAAAAACTGTTTTTT. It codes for CASRTAGTTNEKLFF.

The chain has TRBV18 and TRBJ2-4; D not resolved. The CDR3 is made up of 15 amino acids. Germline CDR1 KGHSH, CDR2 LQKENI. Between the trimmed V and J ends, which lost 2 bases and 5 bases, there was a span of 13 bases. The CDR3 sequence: CASSPRGVGENIQYF. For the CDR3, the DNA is TGTGCCAGCTCACCAAGAGGAGTTGGGGAAAACATTCAGTACTTC.

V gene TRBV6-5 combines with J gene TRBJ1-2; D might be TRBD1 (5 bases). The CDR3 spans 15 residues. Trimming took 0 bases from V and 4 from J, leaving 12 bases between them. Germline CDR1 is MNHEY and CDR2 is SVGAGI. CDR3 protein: CASSYSGQGIYGYTF. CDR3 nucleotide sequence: TGTGCCAGCAGTTACTCTGGTCAGGGCATCTATGGCTACACCTTC.

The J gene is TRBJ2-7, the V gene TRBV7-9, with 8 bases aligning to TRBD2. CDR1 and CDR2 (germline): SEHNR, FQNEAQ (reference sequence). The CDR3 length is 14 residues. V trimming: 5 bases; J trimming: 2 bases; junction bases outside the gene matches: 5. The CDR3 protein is CASSGGRSAYEQYF. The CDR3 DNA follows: TGTGCCAGCAGCGGCGGGAGGTCGGCCTACGAGCAGTACTTC.

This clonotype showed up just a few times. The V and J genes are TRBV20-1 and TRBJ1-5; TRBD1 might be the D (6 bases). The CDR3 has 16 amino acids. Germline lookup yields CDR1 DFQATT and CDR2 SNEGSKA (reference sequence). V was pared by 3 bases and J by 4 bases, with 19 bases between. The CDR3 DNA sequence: TGCAGTGCTAGGAAGAGCCGGGACACCTTTAATCAGCCCCAGCATTTT. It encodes CSARKSRDTFNQPQHF.

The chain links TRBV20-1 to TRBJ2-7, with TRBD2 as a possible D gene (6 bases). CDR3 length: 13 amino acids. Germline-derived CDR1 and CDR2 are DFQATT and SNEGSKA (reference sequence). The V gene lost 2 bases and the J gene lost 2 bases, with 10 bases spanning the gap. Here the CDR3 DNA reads TGCAGTGCTAGAATCGGGAGAACCTACGAGCAGTACTTC. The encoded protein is CSARIGRTYEQYF.

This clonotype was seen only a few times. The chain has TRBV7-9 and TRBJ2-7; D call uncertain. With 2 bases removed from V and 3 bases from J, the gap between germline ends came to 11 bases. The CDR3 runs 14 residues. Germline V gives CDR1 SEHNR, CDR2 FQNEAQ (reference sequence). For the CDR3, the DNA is TGTGCCAGCAGCTTATTTGGCGTGGGCTACGAGCAGTACTTC. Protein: CASSLFGVGYEQYF.

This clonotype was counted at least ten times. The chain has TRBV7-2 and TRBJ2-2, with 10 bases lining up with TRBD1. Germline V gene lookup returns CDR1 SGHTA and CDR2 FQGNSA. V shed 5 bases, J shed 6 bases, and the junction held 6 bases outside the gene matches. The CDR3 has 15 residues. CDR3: CASSPGTGASGELFF. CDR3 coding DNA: TGTGCCAGCAGCCCCGGGACAGGGGCCTCCGGGGAGCTGTTTTTT.

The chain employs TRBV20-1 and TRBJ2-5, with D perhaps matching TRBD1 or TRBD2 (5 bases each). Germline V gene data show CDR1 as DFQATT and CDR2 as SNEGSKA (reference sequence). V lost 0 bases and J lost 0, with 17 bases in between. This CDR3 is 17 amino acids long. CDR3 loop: CSARDLPGPGYQETQYF. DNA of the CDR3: TGCAGTGCTAGAGATCTTCCGGGGCCGGGCTACCAAGAGACCCAGTACTTC.

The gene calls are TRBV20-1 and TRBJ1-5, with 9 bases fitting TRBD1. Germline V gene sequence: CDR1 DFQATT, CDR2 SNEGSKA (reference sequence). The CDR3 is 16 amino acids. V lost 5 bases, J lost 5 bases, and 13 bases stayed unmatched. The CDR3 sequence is CSALGRGQGGYQPQHF. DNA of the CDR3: TGCAGTGCTCTCGGGCGGGGACAGGGTGGATATCAGCCCCAGCATTTT.

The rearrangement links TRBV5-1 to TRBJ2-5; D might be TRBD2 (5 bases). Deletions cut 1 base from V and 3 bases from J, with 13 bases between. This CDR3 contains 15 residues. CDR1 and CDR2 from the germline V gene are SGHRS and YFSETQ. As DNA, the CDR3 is TGCGCCAGCAGCTTGTCAGGACTGAATAAAGAGACCCAGTACTTC. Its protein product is CASSLSGLNKETQYF.

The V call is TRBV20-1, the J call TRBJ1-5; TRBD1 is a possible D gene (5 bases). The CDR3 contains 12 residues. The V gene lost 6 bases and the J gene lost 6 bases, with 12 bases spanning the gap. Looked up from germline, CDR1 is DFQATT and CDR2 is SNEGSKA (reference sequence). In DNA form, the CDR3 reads TGCAGTGCCGGTAGGGGTTCTCAGCCCCAGCATTTT. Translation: CSAGRGSQPQHF.

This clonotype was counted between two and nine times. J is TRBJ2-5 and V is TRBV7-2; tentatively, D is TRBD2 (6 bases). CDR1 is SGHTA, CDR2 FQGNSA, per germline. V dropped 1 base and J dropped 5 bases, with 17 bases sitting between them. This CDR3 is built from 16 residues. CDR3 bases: TGTGCCAGCAGCTTAGAATATTACGGCGGGGTGGAGACCCAGTACTTC. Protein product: CASSLEYYGGVETQYF. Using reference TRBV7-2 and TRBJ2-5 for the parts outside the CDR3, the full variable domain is GAGVSQSPSNKVTEKGKDVELRCDPISGHTALYWYRQSLGQGLEFLIYFQGNSAPDKSGLPSDRFSAERTGGSVSTLTIQRTQQEDSAVYLCASSLEYYGGVETQYFGPGTRLLVL.

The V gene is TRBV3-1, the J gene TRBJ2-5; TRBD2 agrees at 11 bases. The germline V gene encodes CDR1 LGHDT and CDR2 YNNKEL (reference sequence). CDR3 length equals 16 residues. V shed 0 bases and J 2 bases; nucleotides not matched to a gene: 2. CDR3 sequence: CASSQELAGGQETQYF. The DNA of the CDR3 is TGTGCCAGCAGCCAAGAGCTAGCGGGGGGACAAGAGACCCAGTACTTC.